This T cell receptor (beta chain) was found in a study of cytomegalovirus exposure and HLA in healthy donors (dated by TCRdb to 2017 to 2019). Some background on the complete study: According to a later analysis, one platform produced both the 120 validation repertoires and the 670 or so repertoires of the first cohort. The study aimed to test whether signatures of past pathogen exposure could be identified by cataloging public T cell receptors. Along with the 666-subject first cohort, a separate validation cohort of approximately 110 different subjects was used. To predict cytomegalovirus infection status, the study combined high-throughput TCR immunosequencing, statistical association of individual TCRs with disease status, and machine learning. The paper as a whole reports these results and caveats: A few of the identified cytomegalovirus-associated TCR beta chains were confirmed in vitro to be specific for cytomegalovirus antigens. The study listed over 150 TCR beta chains as associated with cytomegalovirus. Most TCR sequences were observed very rarely across donors, whereas some public TCRs were present in many individuals. A later analysis found that TCRs clustered in the first cohort also tended to co-occur in the roughly 110 validation repertoires, with 94% of cluster scores above 0. All 120 or so repertoires were used to score co-occurrence in the validation cohort in a later analysis, because that analysis had no HLA typing for the cohort. The classifier was reported to diagnose cytomegalovirus status with high specificity and sensitivity in both the original and validation cohorts. The authors suggested that the approach could potentially be extended to other disease states and immunological phenotypes.

The library was generated by the immunoSEQ multiplex PCR assay. The study's own analysis went as follows. A statistical classification framework was developed to diagnose cytomegalovirus status using the catalog of TCR beta chain sequences. The immuneACCESS repertoire file appears here via TCRdb, limited to in-frame rearrangements. These files lack a portion of the clones; in checked studies, under half of the deficit traces to unresolved V genes, and the cause of the others is not known. V and J calls and clone size come straight from that table; D and trimming were deduced from the DNA. This sample gives over 120,000 clones in total; about 87% of them show up just once. Jointly, the top ten make up roughly 4.3% of the sample. The CDR3 numbers 13 residues from cysteine through phenylalanine. Only CDR3 DNA is held: 39 bases, read in frame from base 1. CDR1 and CDR2 (KGHSH, LQKENI) derive from the germline V gene. The V end loses 7 bases and the J end loses 2 bases, and a stretch of 10 bases separates them.

On this clone itself: Its antigen remains unidentified. There are no base qualities to consult, and no much larger clone falls within one base.

Separate from the approximately 670-subject first cohort, the validation cohort of 90 to 150 subjects was the group to which the donors belonged. The sample was PBMCs. This receptor was obtained from a man aged 18 to 30 in good health and CMV-seropositive. Recombination joined TRBV18 with TRBJ2-3, and TRBD2 may be the D gene, going by 5 matching bases. The DNA sequence reads TGTGCCAGCTTGCCGGGGAACACAGATACGCAGTATTTT. This gives the protein CASLPGNTDTQYF.